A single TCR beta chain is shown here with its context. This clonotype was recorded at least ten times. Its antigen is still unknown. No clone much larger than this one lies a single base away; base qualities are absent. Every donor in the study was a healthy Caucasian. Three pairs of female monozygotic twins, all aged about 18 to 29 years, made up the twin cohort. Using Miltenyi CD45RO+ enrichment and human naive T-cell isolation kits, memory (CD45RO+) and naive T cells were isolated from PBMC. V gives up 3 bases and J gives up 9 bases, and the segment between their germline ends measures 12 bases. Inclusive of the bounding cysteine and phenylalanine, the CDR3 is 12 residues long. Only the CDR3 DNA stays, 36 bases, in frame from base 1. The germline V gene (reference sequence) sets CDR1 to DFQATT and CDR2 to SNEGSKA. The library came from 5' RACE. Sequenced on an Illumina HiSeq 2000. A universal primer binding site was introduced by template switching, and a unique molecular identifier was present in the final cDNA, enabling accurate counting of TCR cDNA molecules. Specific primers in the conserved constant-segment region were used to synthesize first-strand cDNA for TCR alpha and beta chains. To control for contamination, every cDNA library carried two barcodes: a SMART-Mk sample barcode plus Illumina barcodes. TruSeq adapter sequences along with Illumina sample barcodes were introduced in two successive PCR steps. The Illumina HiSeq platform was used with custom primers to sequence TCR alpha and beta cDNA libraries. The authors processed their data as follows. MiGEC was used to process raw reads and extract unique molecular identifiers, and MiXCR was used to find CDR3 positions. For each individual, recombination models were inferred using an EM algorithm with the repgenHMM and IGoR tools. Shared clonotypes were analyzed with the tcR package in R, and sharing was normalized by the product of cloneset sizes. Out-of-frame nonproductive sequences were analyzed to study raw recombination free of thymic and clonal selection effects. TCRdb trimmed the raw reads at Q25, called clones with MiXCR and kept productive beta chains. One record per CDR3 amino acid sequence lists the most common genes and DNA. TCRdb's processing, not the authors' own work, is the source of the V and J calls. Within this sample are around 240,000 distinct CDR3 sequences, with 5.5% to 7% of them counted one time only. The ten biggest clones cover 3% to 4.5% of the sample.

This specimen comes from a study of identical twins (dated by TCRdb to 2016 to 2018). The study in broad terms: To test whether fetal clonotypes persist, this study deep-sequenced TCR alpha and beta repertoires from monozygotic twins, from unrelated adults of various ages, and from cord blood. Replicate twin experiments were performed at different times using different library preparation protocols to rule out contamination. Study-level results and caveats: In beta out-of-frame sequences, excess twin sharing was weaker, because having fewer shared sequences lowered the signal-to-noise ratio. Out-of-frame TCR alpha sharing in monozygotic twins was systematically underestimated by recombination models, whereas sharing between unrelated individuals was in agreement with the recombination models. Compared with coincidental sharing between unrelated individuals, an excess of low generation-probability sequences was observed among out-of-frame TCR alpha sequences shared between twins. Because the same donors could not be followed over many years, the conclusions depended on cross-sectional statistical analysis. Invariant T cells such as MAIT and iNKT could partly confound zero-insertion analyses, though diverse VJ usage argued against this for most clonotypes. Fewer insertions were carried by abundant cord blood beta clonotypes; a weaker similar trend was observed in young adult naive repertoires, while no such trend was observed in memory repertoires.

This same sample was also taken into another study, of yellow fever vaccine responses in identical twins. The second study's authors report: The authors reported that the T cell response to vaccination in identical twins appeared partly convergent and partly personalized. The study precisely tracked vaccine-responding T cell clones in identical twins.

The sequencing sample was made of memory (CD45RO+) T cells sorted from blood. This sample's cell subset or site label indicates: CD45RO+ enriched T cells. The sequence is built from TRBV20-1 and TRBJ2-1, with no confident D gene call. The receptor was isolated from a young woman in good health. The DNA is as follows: TGCAGTGCTAGTACAGATTGGGGTGAGCAGTTCTTC. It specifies CSASTDWGEQFF.